This T cell receptor (beta chain) was recovered during a study of cytomegalovirus exposure and HLA in healthy donors. Findings and caveats of the study: Apart from CMV serostatus, no immune exposure information was available.

Trimming took off 1 base at V and 5 bases at J, with 15 bases between the two ends. CDR3 length: 15 amino acids. Germline CDR1 and CDR2: MNHNS and SASEGT. Primers: 60 Vbeta forward and 13 Jbeta reverse. Libraries were prepared by immunoSEQ multiplex PCR; TCRdb keeps only in-frame clonotypes and omits some of them. Of approximately 290,000 clones listed, under 90% are singletons. With respect to this clone: Its target is not known.

The receptor comes from a girl aged 2-9 years in good health and CMV-seronegative. The chain joins TRBV6-1 to TRBJ2-7; TRBD1 is a possible D gene (7 bases). Sequenced material: PBMCs. The chain's CDR3 is CASSEGGTDYNEQYF. CDR3 bases: TGTGCCAGCAGTGAAGGCGGGACAGACTATAACGAGCAGTACTTC.